The 23 T cell receptor beta chains reported below all come from one sample, sequenced in a study of T-cell memory formation after mild COVID-19. One entry per CDR3 protein, called by TCRdb with MiXCR from the 5' RACE reads. Seen here are 300,000 to 400,000 distinct CDR3 sequences, over 13% observed once, and the top ten hold around a fifth. Sequenced sample: PBMCs or a T cell subset sorted from them (not recorded which). These receptors were collected from a man aged 18 to 30 who had mild COVID-19 (a few samples of this study predate the infection). Cell type and time point are not known.

This chain uses TRBV9 with TRBJ2-3; 10 bases are a match to TRBD1. The trim removed 4 bases at V and 4 bases at J, leaving 12 bases unmatched. Germline lookup yields CDR1 SGDLS and CDR2 YYNGEE. This CDR3 is 17 amino acids long. CDR3 amino acids: CASSNLHGTGAADTQYF. CDR3 nucleotide sequence: TGTGCCAGCAGCAACTTGCATGGGACAGGGGCGGCAGATACGCAGTATTTT.

V and J are TRBV5-1 and TRBJ2-1, with no clear D. Trimming stripped 0 bases from V and 5 bases from J, with 15 bases between. Germline V lookup: CDR1 SGHRS, CDR2 YFSETQ. The CDR3 sequence is 16 residues long. For the CDR3, the DNA is TGCGCCAGCAGCTTGGGTCTAGACCCAGGACACAATGAGCAGTTCTTC. This sequence encodes CASSLGLDPGHNEQFF.

The sample holds a few counts of this clonotype. CDR3 nucleotides: TGCGCCAGCAGCCAAGAGACACCCTGGAAGAACACTGAAGCTTTCTTT. Translating it yields CASSQETPWKNTEAFF. This chain uses TRBV4-3 with TRBJ1-1; D ambiguous. The V gene lost 0 bases and the J gene lost 1 base, with 12 bases spanning the gap. Looked up from germline, CDR1 is LGHNA and CDR2 is YSLEER. The length of the CDR3 is 16 residues.

The V call is TRBV4-1, the J call TRBJ2-2; D unresolved. V was cut by 1 base and J by 1 base, with 10 bases left in between. Germline V gene sequence: CDR1 MGHRA, CDR2 YSYEKL. The length of the CDR3 is 16 residues. The CDR3 loop is CASSQGLWQNTGELFF. CDR3 DNA: TGCGCCAGCAGCCAAGGACTTTGGCAGAACACCGGGGAGCTGTTTTTT.

The sample holds a few counts of this clonotype. The V call is TRBV27, the J call TRBJ2-6, with D unclear. Germline values: CDR1 MNHEY, CDR2 SMNVEV (reference sequence). The CDR3 sequence is 16 residues long. Trimming took off 8 bases at V and 0 bases at J, with 14 bases between the two ends. The CDR3 region is CASRWAAASGANVLTF. The CDR3 bases are TGTGCCAGCCGCTGGGCGGCAGCCTCTGGGGCCAACGTCCTGACTTTC.

This chain links TRBV4-2 with TRBJ1-5; unclear D gene. The CDR3 has 15 amino acids. V lost 0 bases to trimming and J lost 10 bases, with 16 bases between them. The germline gives CDR1 LGHNA, CDR2 YNFKEQ. The CDR3 DNA sequence: TGTGCCAGCAGCCAAGATGCGGCGGGGAGCCGTCCCCAGCATTTT. This codes for CASSQDAAGSRPQHF.

J is TRBJ2-3 and V is TRBV4-2; tentatively, D is TRBD2 (5 bases). The CDR3 sequence is 16 residues long. CDR1 is LGHNA and CDR2 is YNFKEQ in the germline V gene. V was cut by 0 bases and J by 0 bases, with 10 bases left in between. CDR3 coding DNA: TGTGCCAGCAGCCAAGACTCCGGGGTTAGCACAGATACGCAGTATTTT. Its translation is CASSQDSGVSTDTQYF.

The table lists this clonotype with many counts. V gene TRBV5-5 combines with J gene TRBJ1-4; D gene ambiguous. The CDR3 sequence is 14 residues long. Germline V gene sequence: CDR1 SGHKS, CDR2 YYEKEE (reference sequence). V dropped 1 base and J dropped 3 bases, with 7 bases sitting between them. The CDR3 is CASSLRSSNEKLFF. In DNA, the CDR3 is TGTGCCAGCAGCTTGAGGAGTTCTAATGAAAAACTGTTTTTT. Together with reference TRBV5-5 and TRBJ1-4, the CDR3 gives the full variable domain: DAGVTQSPTHLIKTRGQQVTLRCSPISGHKSVSWYQQVLGQGPQFIFQYYEKEERGRGNFPDRFSARQFPNYSSELNVNALLLGDSALYLCASSLRSSNEKLFFGSGTQLSVL.

This chain joins TRBV20-1 and TRBJ2-3, with 7 bases lining up with TRBD2. V shed 0 bases, J shed 0 bases, and the junction held 3 bases outside the gene matches. Germline V CDR1 and CDR2: DFQATT, SNEGSKA (reference sequence). The CDR3 loop spans 15 amino acids. CDR3 residues: CSARDPAGSTDTQYF. The CDR3 coding sequence is TGCAGTGCTAGAGACCCAGCGGGGAGCACAGATACGCAGTATTTT.

The rearrangement uses TRBV6-2 or TRBV6-3 and TRBJ1-5; D is unresolved. Germline V gene lookup returns CDR1 MNHEY and CDR2 SVGEGT. CDR3 size: 15 residues. V lost 2 bases, J lost 1 base, and 9 bases lay in between. The CDR3 DNA sequence: TGTGCCAGCAGTTACATGGCAGAAAGCAATCAGCCCCAGCATTTT. Translation gives CASSYMAESNQPQHF.

The rearrangement links TRBV9 to TRBJ2-1, with 9 bases identical to TRBD2. The trim removed 0 bases at V and 9 bases at J, leaving 10 bases unmatched. Per the germline V gene, CDR1 is SGDLS and CDR2 is YYNGEE. This CDR3 has 16 amino acids. The CDR3 here is CASSVGRGRGGSEQFF. CDR3 nucleotides: TGTGCCAGCAGCGTAGGGAGAGGGCGGGGGGGCTCTGAGCAGTTCTTC.

This clonotype came up a few times. The CDR3 DNA reads as TGTGCCAGCAGACACCTCCGGGACAGGGGCACCGGGGAGCTGTTTTTT. It codes for CASRHLRDRGTGELFF. The chain links TRBV6-6 to TRBJ2-2; 10 bases line up with TRBD1. In germline, CDR1 is MNHNY, CDR2 SVGAGI (reference sequence). The V and J ends lost 6 bases and 4 bases, in that order; junction bases with no gene match: 8. This CDR3 is 16 amino acids long.

The V and J genes are TRBV29-1 and TRBJ1-2; D may be TRBD1 (6 bases). The CDR3 consists of 12 residues. With 4 bases removed from V and 8 bases from J, the gap between germline ends came to 14 bases. The germline CDR1 and CDR2 sequences are SQVTM and ANQGSEA. The CDR3: CSVVDSAPGYTF. CDR3 in DNA: TGCAGCGTTGTGGACAGTGCCCCCGGCTACACCTTC.

This clonotype was seen ten or more times. V and J are TRBV29-1 and TRBJ2-5, with 7 bases that match TRBD2. The CDR3 consists of 14 residues. Per germline, CDR1 SQVTM and CDR2 ANQGSEA. With 6 bases clipped from V and 1 base from J, the junction kept 8 bases outside the gene matches. CDR3 bases: TGCAGCGTGGGGAGGGGCACTATCCAAGAGACCCAGTACTTC. Its protein is CSVGRGTIQETQYF.

This clonotype showed up just a few times. This chain joins TRBV7-2 and TRBJ1-1, with D uncertain. V was cut by 3 bases and J by 3 bases, with 8 bases left in between. There are 13 residues in the CDR3. Per germline, CDR1 SGHTA and CDR2 FQGNSA. The CDR3 nucleotides are TGTGCCAGCAGCTTTCAGTCGGACACTGAAGCTTTCTTT. The encoded protein is CASSFQSDTEAFF.

The chain is built from TRBV20-1 and TRBJ1-1; the D is unclear. Trimming took off 0 bases at V and 1 base at J, with 12 bases between the two ends. CDR3 length: 15 residues. The germline gives CDR1 DFQATT, CDR2 SNEGSKA (reference sequence). CDR3 in DNA: TGCAGTGCTAGAGACCCCCAGGCTGGGAACACTGAAGCTTTCTTT. Amino acids: CSARDPQAGNTEAFF.

This clonotype was seen only a few times. The chain has TRBV5-1 and TRBJ2-2, with D perhaps matching TRBD2 (5 bases). The CDR3 contains 16 residues. Germline loops: CDR1 SGHRS, CDR2 YFSETQ. The V gene lost 4 bases and the J gene lost 2 bases, with 15 bases spanning the gap. DNA of the CDR3: TGCGCCAGCAGCCTGGACTTGTTGTCCAACACCGGGGAGCTGTTTTTT. It codes for CASSLDLLSNTGELFF.

The chain uses TRBV7-9 and TRBJ2-2; the match to TRBD2 covers 10 bases. In germline, CDR1 is SEHNR, CDR2 FQNEAQ (reference sequence). The CDR3 runs to 15 residues. Trimming cost V 4 bases and J 10 bases; bases outside gene matches: 9. The chain's CDR3 is CASSSGLAEKVELFF. CDR3 DNA sequence: TGTGCCAGCAGCTCCGGACTAGCGGAAAAAGTGGAGCTGTTTTTT.

This clonotype was seen a handful of times. The CDR3 sequence: CASSIQQGAEAFF. The DNA of the CDR3 is TGTGCCAGCAGTATCCAACAGGGGGCTGAAGCTTTCTTT. This sequence joins TRBV25-1 and TRBJ1-1; 8 bases agree with TRBD1. V shed 5 bases, J shed 6 bases, and the junction held 5 bases outside the gene matches. The CDR3 is 13 residues long. CDR1 is MGHDK and CDR2 is SYGVNS in the germline V gene.

This clonotype was seen only a few times. The chain employs TRBV7-2 and TRBJ2-3, with 8 bases that match TRBD1. J gave up 7 bases and V 1 base, and 7 bases lay outside the gene matches. CDR3 length: 15 amino acids. Germline V gives CDR1 SGHTA, CDR2 FQGNSA. DNA for the CDR3: TGTGCCAGCAGCTTAGAGCTAGGACAGGGAAATACGCAGTATTTT. Residues: CASSLELGQGNTQYF.

Here the CDR3 reads CASSLSAYEQYF. CDR3 DNA: TGTGCCAGCAGCCTCTCCGCCTACGAGCAGTACTTC. V is TRBV7-9 and J is TRBJ2-7; no clear D. Deletions cut 5 bases from V and 2 bases from J, with 7 bases between. This CDR3 is built from 12 residues. Germline V gene lookup returns CDR1 SEHNR and CDR2 FQNEAQ (reference sequence).

This clonotype was seen a handful of times. The J gene is TRBJ2-2, the V gene TRBV20-1; D uncertain. Germline-derived CDR1 and CDR2 are DFQATT and SNEGSKA (reference sequence). V was clipped by 6 bases and J by 1 base, with 9 bases between them. The CDR3 runs 13 residues. The CDR3: CSAPRRNTGELFF. The CDR3 nucleotides read TGCAGTGCCCCGCGGAGGAACACCGGGGAGCTGTTTTTT.

This chain uses TRBV3-1 with TRBJ2-2; a possible D gene is TRBD1 (6 bases). This CDR3 is built from 13 residues. The germline gives CDR1 LGHDT, CDR2 YNNKEL (reference sequence). The V end lost 2 bases, the J end lost 6 bases, and 7 bases lay between the germline ends. In DNA form, the CDR3 reads TGTGCCAGCAGCCAATCAGGGGCCGGGGAGCTGTTTTTT. Translated, it gives CASSQSGAGELFF.